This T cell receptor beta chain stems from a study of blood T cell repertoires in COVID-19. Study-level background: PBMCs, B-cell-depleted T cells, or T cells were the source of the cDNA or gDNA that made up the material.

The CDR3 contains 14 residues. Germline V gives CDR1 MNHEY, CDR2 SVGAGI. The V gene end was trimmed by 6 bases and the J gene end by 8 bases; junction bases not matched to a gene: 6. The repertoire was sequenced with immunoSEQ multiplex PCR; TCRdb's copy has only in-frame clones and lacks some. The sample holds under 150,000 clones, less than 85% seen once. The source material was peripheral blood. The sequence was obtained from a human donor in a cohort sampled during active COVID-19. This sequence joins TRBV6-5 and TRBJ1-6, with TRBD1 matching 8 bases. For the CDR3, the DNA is TGTGCCAGCAGCCTCGACAGGGGATATTCACCCCTCCACTTT. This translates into CASSLDRGYSPLHF.